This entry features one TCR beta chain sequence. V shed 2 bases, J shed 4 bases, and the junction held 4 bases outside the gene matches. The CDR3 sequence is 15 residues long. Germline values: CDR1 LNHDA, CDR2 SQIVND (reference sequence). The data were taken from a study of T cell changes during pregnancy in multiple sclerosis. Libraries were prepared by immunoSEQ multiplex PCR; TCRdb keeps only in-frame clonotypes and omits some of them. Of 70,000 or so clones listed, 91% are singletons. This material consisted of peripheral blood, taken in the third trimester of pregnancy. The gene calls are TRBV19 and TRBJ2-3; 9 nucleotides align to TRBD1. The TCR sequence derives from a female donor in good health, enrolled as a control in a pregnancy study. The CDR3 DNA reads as TGTGCCAGTAGTATAAACGACAGGGGGGCAGATACGCAGTATTTT. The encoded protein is CASSINDRGADTQYF.